The rows below give T cell receptor beta chains drawn from one sample of a study of regulatory T cells in long-lasting Graves disease. In TCRdb, the multiplex PCR reads were re-called with MiXCR into one record per CDR3 protein. The table shows about 300,000 distinct CDR3 sequences, with 18% occurring only once. Specimen: peripheral blood mononuclear cells (PBMCs), collected at new diagnosis, from a patient treated with antithyroid drugs. The receptors were sampled from a female donor with Graves disease. Each CDR3 is given without its conserved first and last residue. D genes are given only for firm matches. The size field is filled for only some rows; it gives once, few, many or a size class.

TRBV30	many	TRBD2	TRBJ2-5	AWSVGSGVQETQY
TRBV6-1	many	-	TRBJ2-3	ASKIKMTDTQY
TRBV19	many	-	TRBJ1-2	ASSPGYRLTDRDGYT
TRBV18	many	-	TRBJ2-3	ASSPPTVTDTQY
TRBV24-1	few	-	TRBJ2-6	ATSDRAGANVLT
TRBV5-1	-	-	TRBJ2-5	ASSSGVEETQY
TRBV19	few	-	TRBJ2-1	ASSRGTHEQF
TRBV7-2	few	-	TRBJ1-3	ASSLPPGRDSGNTIY
TRBV28	few	-	TRBJ2-3	ASSFGGRADTQY
TRBV2	-	TRBD1	TRBJ1-1	ASSPGTGAGNTEAF
TRBV20-1	many	-	TRBJ2-2	SARGGGLNTGELF
TRBV28	many	-	TRBJ2-3	ASSFAWTRTSTDTQY
TRBV18	many	TRBD2	TRBJ2-3	ASSPLAGGPTDTQY
TRBV19	few	-	TRBJ2-5	ASSGWGTQY
TRBV7-9	many	-	TRBJ1-1	ASIPGTDMNTEAF
TRBV5-4	few	-	TRBJ2-1	ASSPGGPHNEQF
TRBV6-1	few	-	TRBJ2-7	ASTRTLSYEQY
TRBV30	many	TRBD2	TRBJ2-3	AWKGLAGDTDTQY
TRBV6-2/TRBV6-3	many	-	TRBJ2-3	ASSEPGKGNTQY
TRBV28	many	-	TRBJ2-6	ASSFLSGANVLT
TRBV15	many	-	TRBJ2-1	ATSKGLGPNDEQF
TRBV12-3/TRBV12-4	many	-	TRBJ2-7	ASGEGYEQY
TRBV12-3/TRBV12-4	many	-	TRBJ1-5	ASSFRSGGQPQH
TRBV9	-	-	TRBJ2-7	ASGAGTYEQY
TRBV5-4	many	-	TRBJ2-1	ASSLDAFVGTLSSDEQF
TRBV5-1	few	-	TRBJ2-5	ASSLQQPTETQY
TRBV29-1	many	-	TRBJ1-1	SSSGGWNTEAF
TRBV25-1	many	-	TRBJ1-4	ASSEVRGVRSRLF
TRBV30	-	-	TRBJ2-1	AWSSDREQF
TRBV5-6	many	TRBD1	TRBJ2-5	ASSPRGETQY
TRBV5-1	many	TRBD2	TRBJ2-3	ASSLVWASGRADTQY
TRBV6-5	few	-	TRBJ2-7	ASSRTSTSYEQY
TRBV28	once	-	TRBJ1-5	ASSRLSGNQPQH
TRBV6-5	-	TRBD2	TRBJ2-3	ASSFALAGEDTDTQY
TRBV19	-	TRBD1	TRBJ1-5	ASSIERTGVGPQH
TRBV27	many	-	TRBJ2-3	ASREDPIDTQY
TRBV19	many	TRBD1	TRBJ2-3	ASSGPHRGGADTQY
TRBV6-2/TRBV6-3	many	TRBD2	TRBJ2-1	ASSSQGLLYNEQF
TRBV7-9	many	TRBD1	TRBJ2-4	ASSSTGGWGKNIQY
TRBV2	many	-	TRBJ1-2	ASSERDGGYT
TRBV19	many	-	TRBJ2-3	ASSPGGEPDTQY
TRBV27	many	TRBD2	TRBJ2-1	ASSWGLGESNEQF
TRBV25-1	few	-	TRBJ2-5	ASSGQFDGSGLETQY
TRBV20-1	few	TRBD2	TRBJ2-1	SAPLTSGYNEQF
TRBV18	many	-	TRBJ2-5	ASSPVQAQETQY